The rows below give T cell receptor beta chains drawn from one sample of a study of blood T cell repertoires in COVID-19. TCRdb keeps only in-frame clones here, not all; method: immunoSEQ multiplex PCR. This sample yields around 300,000 clones, of which about 82% are seen a single time; 7.2% belongs to the top ten. Sequenced material: peripheral blood. The receptors were sampled from a human donor in a cohort sampled during active COVID-19. The CDR3 runs from the conserved cysteine through the conserved F or W. D genes are given only for firm matches. Size is stated for part of the rows, as once, few or many counts, or as a class when the clone is expanded.

clone_size	d_call	v_call	j_call	cdr3_nt	cdr3_aa
once	NA	TRBV7-9	TRBJ2-7	TGTGCCAGCAGCTTAGCTGTGGGACACTTTACCTACGAGCAGTACTTC	CASSLAVGHFTYEQYF
NA	NA	TRBV5-6	TRBJ2-7	TGTGCCAGCAGCTTACCTGGCCCAAGCGAGCAGTACTTC	CASSLPGPSEQYF
NA	TRBD1	TRBV7-3	TRBJ1-2	TGTGCCAGCAGTCAGTTGGGGGGACAGGGTTTCTATGGCTACACCTTC	CASSQLGGQGFYGYTF
NA	TRBD2	TRBV5-1	TRBJ2-7	TGCGCCAGCAGCCGGACTCAGCGGCCAGCGGGGGAAACCTACGAGCAGTACTTC	CASSRTQRPAGETYEQYF
NA	NA	TRBV2	TRBJ1-1	TGTGCCAGCAGTGAGAACAGATTGAACACTGAAGCTTTCTTT	CASSENRLNTEAFF
NA	TRBD2	TRBV25-1	TRBJ2-5	TGTGCCACCTCCGCCGGGACTAGCTCATATGAAGAGACCCAGTACTTC	CATSAGTSSYEETQYF
NA	NA	TRBV6-4	TRBJ2-2	TGTGCCAGCAGAGATACAGGGTTGACCGGGGAGCTGTTTTTT	CASRDTGLTGELFF
few	NA	TRBV6-5	TRBJ1-2	TGTGCCACTTCAGGGTCCTTAGCTAACTATGGCTACACCTTC	CATSGSLANYGYTF
NA	NA	TRBV7-9	TRBJ2-2	TGTGCCAGCAGCTCCTCGACTAGACCCGGGGAGCTGTTTTTT	CASSSSTRPGELFF
NA	NA	TRBV10-2	TRBJ1-1	TGCGCCAGCAGTGAGTGGCAGTCGAACACTGAAGCTTTCTTT	CASSEWQSNTEAFF
NA	NA	TRBV5-1	TRBJ1-2	TGCGCCAGCAGCTCCCGGACTGACTATGGCTACACCTTC	CASSSRTDYGYTF
NA	TRBD1	TRBV19	TRBJ1-1	TGTGCCAGTAGATTCGTGGACAGGGCCGCTGAAGCTTTCTTT	CASRFVDRAAEAFF
NA	TRBD1	TRBV7-9	TRBJ2-2	TGTGCCAGCAGCCCGGGGGACAGGTTTATCACCGGGGAGCTGTTTTTT	CASSPGDRFITGELFF
NA	TRBD1	TRBV7-9	TRBJ1-1	TGTGCCAGCAGCTCGGTCACAGGGGATGCTTTCTTT	CASSSVTGDAFF
NA	TRBD2	TRBV5-8	TRBJ2-1	TGTGCCAGCAGCTGGGGGGGGAAGGATGAGCAGTTCTTC	CASSWGGKDEQFF
NA	TRBD2	TRBV25-1	TRBJ2-1	TGTGCCAGCAGTGGACCCGCTGGGCGGGGGGGCCGGGATGAGCAGTTCTTC	CASSGPAGRGGRDEQFF
once	NA	TRBV6-5	TRBJ2-7	TGTGCCACAGAAGGGACTCTGTACGAGCAGTACTTC	CATEGTLYEQYF
few	TRBD2	TRBV4-2	TRBJ2-7	TGTGCCAGCAGCCCGCTAGCGGGGGGATCCTACGAGCAGTACTTC	CASSPLAGGSYEQYF
NA	NA	TRBV20-1	TRBJ2-3	TGCAGTGCTAGTCAGGAAAACACAGATACGCAGTATTTT	CSASQENTDTQYF
NA	NA	TRBV3-1/TRBV3-2	TRBJ2-2	TGTGCCAGCAGCCCAGGGACGGGGAGGTCCGGGGAGCTGTTTTTT	CASSPGTGRSGELFF
NA	TRBD2	TRBV6-1	TRBJ2-7	TGTGCCAGCAGTGAAGCGCTTGGTGGGACTAGCGCCTACGAGCAGTACTTC	CASSEALGGTSAYEQYF
many	NA	TRBV29-1	TRBJ1-1	TGCAGCGTTGGGGAGCCACAGTTAGCTTTCTTT	CSVGEPQLAFF
NA	NA	TRBV11-2	TRBJ2-7	TGTGCCAGCAGCTTCCTTTTGAGCCGCGAAATTCGGGAGCAGTACTTC	CASSFLLSREIREQYF
once	NA	TRBV15	TRBJ2-1	TGTGCCACCAGCAGAGAGTCCACGGGGTACAATGAGCAGTTCTTC	CATSRESTGYNEQFF
NA	NA	TRBV9	TRBJ1-2	TGTGCCAGCAGCGTAGAAGAGACTCAGGGGTATGGCTACACCTTC	CASSVEETQGYGYTF
NA	TRBD1	TRBV2	TRBJ1-5	TGTGCCAGCAGACCCGGGGGACAGGGAAGACAGCCCCAGCATTTT	CASRPGGQGRQPQHF
NA	NA	TRBV7-9	TRBJ1-1	TGTGCCAGCAGCTTATCCAGGGAGGGAACTGAAGCTTTCTTT	CASSLSREGTEAFF
NA	NA	TRBV2	TRBJ1-4	TGTGCCAGCAGCGGGAGGAGTCAGGCCACTCTTAATGAAAAACTGTTTTTT	CASSGRSQATLNEKLFF
few	NA	TRBV5-1	TRBJ2-2	TGCGCCAGCAGCTTGGGGCGGGGAAACACCGGGGAGCTGTTTTTT	CASSLGRGNTGELFF
once	NA	TRBV7-9	TRBJ1-3	TGTGCCAGCAGCGCCATGGCCAGCTCTGGAAACACCATATATTTT	CASSAMASSGNTIYF
NA	NA	TRBV6-5	TRBJ1-6	TGTGCCAGCAGGAGGATGCATAATTCACCCCTCCACTTT	CASRRMHNSPLHF
NA	TRBD1	TRBV6-5	TRBJ1-2	TGTGCCAGCAGCGGGACAGGTCCTACCTATGGCTACACCTTC	CASSGTGPTYGYTF
NA	TRBD1	TRBV24-1	TRBJ2-1	TGTGCCACCAGTGACTCCAATCCGGGACAGGGTCCGGATGAGCAGTTCTTC	CATSDSNPGQGPDEQFF
NA	NA	TRBV29-1	TRBJ2-3	TGCAGCGTTGCACACGGACTCACAGATACGCAGTATTTT	CSVAHGLTDTQYF
NA	TRBD1	TRBV30	TRBJ2-7	TGTGCCTGGAGTAGGACAGGTCGGGGAGAGCAGTACTTC	CAWSRTGRGEQYF
NA	TRBD1	TRBV19	TRBJ2-1	TGTGCCAGTAGTGCCCGACAGGGGGTAGGGAATGAGCAGTTCTTC	CASSARQGVGNEQFF
NA	NA	TRBV10-2	TRBJ1-2	TGCGCCAGCAGTCGACAGGCCAACTATGGCTACACCTTC	CASSRQANYGYTF
NA	NA	TRBV25-1	TRBJ1-1	TGTGCCAGCTACCAAGCGGGAACGGGCACTGAAGCTTTCTTT	CASYQAGTGTEAFF
NA	TRBD1	TRBV28	TRBJ1-2	TGTGCCAGCAGTTTACCCCGAAGACAGGGTAATTTCAACTATGGCTACACCTTC	CASSLPRRQGNFNYGYTF
few	TRBD1	TRBV25-1	TRBJ1-3	TGTGCCAGCAGTGAAGGGACAGGGGGAAACACCATATATTTT	CASSEGTGGNTIYF
NA	NA	TRBV11-2	TRBJ2-3	TGTGCCAGCAGCTTACCCCAGTATGAGGGAACAGATACGCAGTATTTT	CASSLPQYEGTDTQYF
NA	NA	TRBV5-1	TRBJ1-3	TGCGCCAGCAGCCCTCTGGGAAACACCATATATTTT	CASSPLGNTIYF
NA	NA	TRBV18	TRBJ1-1	TGTGCCAGCTCCCCTCGACAGGAGGTCACTGAAGCTTTCTTT	CASSPRQEVTEAFF
NA	TRBD1	TRBV29-1	TRBJ2-4	TGCAGCGTTGAGGGACAGGGCAGGGGTTTCAAAAACATTCAGTACTTC	CSVEGQGRGFKNIQYF
NA	NA	TRBV19	TRBJ1-1	TGTGCCAGTAGTGTACGACCAGGGGACGGGACTGAAGCTTTCTTT	CASSVRPGDGTEAFF
NA	TRBD2	TRBV7-9	TRBJ2-6	TGTGCCAGCAGCCCTCGCGGGGGCTCTGGGGCCAACGTCCTGACTTTC	CASSPRGGSGANVLTF
NA	NA	TRBV11-3	TRBJ2-1	TGTGCCAGCAGCTCCCCCCAGGGCAATGAGCAGTTCTTC	CASSSPQGNEQFF
NA	TRBD2	TRBV7-2	TRBJ2-3	TGTGCCAGCAGCTTGGAGGGGCGGGGGTTCACAGATACGCAGTATTTT	CASSLEGRGFTDTQYF
NA	TRBD1	TRBV24-1	TRBJ1-2	TGTGCCACCAGTGCCCGGGCAGGGGGCTATGGCTACACCTTC	CATSARAGGYGYTF
few	NA	TRBV5-6	TRBJ1-2	TGTGCCAGCAGCTTGCGGCGGCACTATGGCTACACCTTC	CASSLRRHYGYTF
few	NA	TRBV30	TRBJ1-1	TGTGCCTGGAGTGTACAGGAGAACACTGAAGCTTTCTTT	CAWSVQENTEAFF
NA	NA	TRBV9	TRBJ1-1	TGTGCCAGCAGCGTAGTCAACAGTTTGAACACTGAAGCTTTCTTT	CASSVVNSLNTEAFF
few	NA	TRBV3-1/TRBV3-2	TRBJ2-7	TGTGCCAGCAGCCAAGATACGGCGGACTTCGACGAGCAGTACTTC	CASSQDTADFDEQYF
NA	NA	TRBV6-5	TRBJ2-7	TGTGCCAGCAGTTACTCGGTACACCTCTACGAGCAGTACTTC	CASSYSVHLYEQYF
NA	NA	TRBV15	TRBJ1-1	TGTGCCACCAGCCTAACCGTTCTTTTGAACACTGAAGCTTTCTTT	CATSLTVLLNTEAFF
NA	NA	TRBV7-9	TRBJ2-1	TGTGCCAGCAGCTTAGGAAAGGGACTCTCTAGCTCCTACAATGAGCAGTTCTTC	CASSLGKGLSSSYNEQFF
NA	TRBD1	TRBV19	TRBJ1-2	TGTGCCAGTAGGGTCGGAGGGACAGGGATAAAGAGATATGGCTACACCTTC	CASRVGGTGIKRYGYTF
NA	NA	TRBV7-3	TRBJ2-7	TGTGCCAGCAGCTTACTCCGGGGGGCCGAGCAGTACTTC	CASSLLRGAEQYF